These T cell receptor beta chains were read from a single sample in a study of CD4 T cells in relation to SARS-CoV-2 and coronaviruses. This table comes from immunoSEQ multiplex PCR, and its TCRdb copy is limited to in-frame clones, with some not included. The data contain 20,000 to 25,000 clones, around three quarters of them singletons. Which antigens these TCRs recognize remains unknown. The sequencing sample was made of CD4+ T cells from PBMCs, cultured in vitro. The receptor source for this set is a human donor in good health. CDR3s include the opening cysteine and the closing phenylalanine or tryptophan. The D gene is left open where the match is weak. Size values are once, few and many counts, or a class for expanded clones, and some rows have none.

V	J	D	size	CDR3	DNA
TRBV6-1	TRBJ2-7	NA	NA	CASSEYRIGVDEQYF	TGTGCCAGCAGTGAATATCGGATAGGGGTGGACGAGCAGTACTTC
TRBV6-1	TRBJ1-2	NA	NA	CASSEGWGRYNYGYTF	TGTGCCAGCAGTGAAGGGTGGGGGCGGTATAACTATGGCTACACCTTC
TRBV15	TRBJ1-1	NA	NA	CATSRGSVGGGSTEAFF	TGTGCCACCAGCAGAGGATCGGTTGGCGGCGGCAGCACTGAAGCTTTCTTT
TRBV5-1	TRBJ2-7	NA	NA	CASSSVLYEQYF	TGCGCCAGCAGCTCGGTGCTCTACGAGCAGTACTTC
TRBV2	TRBJ1-4	NA	NA	CASRDDGSLTINEKLFF	TGTGCCAGCAGAGACGATGGTTCACTCACCATTAATGAAAAACTGTTTTTT
TRBV6-1	TRBJ2-7	NA	NA	CASSSYRDSEQYF	TGTGCCAGCAGCTCCTACAGGGACTCAGAGCAGTACTTC
TRBV27	TRBJ2-2	NA	once	CASRTGFDTGELFF	TGTGCCAGCAGAACAGGGTTTGACACCGGGGAGCTGTTTTTT
TRBV23-1	TRBJ1-2	NA	NA	CASSQFGLGNGYTF	TGCGCCAGCAGTCAATTCGGTCTGGGTAACGGCTACACCTTC
TRBV7-9	TRBJ2-7	TRBD1	NA	CASSPRDRVEGEQYF	TGTGCCAGCAGCCCACGGGACAGGGTTGAGGGCGAGCAGTACTTC
TRBV24-1	TRBJ2-3	TRBD1	few	CATSDSGQGIDTQYF	TGTGCCACCAGTGATTCGGGACAGGGGATAGATACGCAGTATTTT
TRBV6-5	TRBJ2-1	NA	NA	CASSYRTVRYNEQFF	TGTGCCAGCAGTTACAGGACTGTGCGTTACAATGAGCAGTTCTTC
TRBV9	TRBJ2-2	NA	NA	CASSVAGNPGELFF	TGTGCCAGCAGCGTAGCGGGCAACCCCGGGGAGCTGTTTTTT
TRBV20-1	TRBJ2-1	NA	NA	CSASAQVKGNEQFF	TGCAGTGCTAGTGCGCAGGTTAAGGGCAATGAGCAGTTCTTC
TRBV6-4	TRBJ2-3	NA	NA	CASSQIRGDTQYF	TGTGCCAGCAGCCAAATTAGGGGGGATACGCAGTATTTT
TRBV5-4	TRBJ1-1	TRBD1	few	CASSTRQGKSGVTEAFF	TGTGCCAGCAGCACACGACAGGGGAAGAGTGGGGTCACTGAAGCTTTCTTT
TRBV5-1	TRBJ2-5	NA	few	CGARGPARTETQYF	TGCGGGGCGCGAGGGCCGGCTCGTACTGAGACCCAGTACTTC
TRBV6-1	TRBJ2-2	TRBD1	NA	CASSDQQGQGNTGELFF	TGTGCCAGCAGTGACCAACAGGGACAGGGGAACACCGGGGAGCTGTTTTTT
TRBV7-9	TRBJ2-3	NA	NA	CASSLGRVRADTQYF	TGTGCCAGCAGCTTAGGCAGGGTGAGGGCAGATACGCAGTATTTT
TRBV2	TRBJ1-4	NA	NA	CASTGGLLTNEKLFF	TGTGCCAGCACCGGGGGCCTTTTAACTAATGAAAAACTGTTTTTT
TRBV10-3	TRBJ2-3	NA	NA	CAISGSAADTQYF	TGTGCCATCAGTGGTAGCGCGGCAGATACGCAGTATTTT
TRBV10-3	TRBJ1-2	NA	NA	CAISGTGDNYGYTF	TGTGCCATCAGCGGTACCGGAGATAACTATGGCTACACCTTC
TRBV11-2	TRBJ1-1	NA	NA	CASSSQRNTEAFF	TGTGCCAGCAGCTCCCAAAGGAACACTGAAGCTTTCTTT
TRBV5-1	TRBJ1-1	TRBD1	NA	CASSQGQSNTEAFF	TGCGCCAGCAGCCAGGGACAGTCGAACACTGAAGCTTTCTTT
TRBV28	TRBJ2-7	TRBD2	NA	CASSSRAGLADYEQYF	TGTGCCAGCAGTTCCCGGGCGGGACTAGCGGACTACGAGCAGTACTTC
TRBV6-5	TRBJ2-7	TRBD2	once	CASQGLAGSYEQYF	TGTGCCAGCCAAGGACTAGCGGGATCCTACGAGCAGTACTTC
TRBV11-2	TRBJ1-1	NA	NA	CASSLRSEAFF	TGTGCCAGCAGCTTAAGGTCAGAAGCTTTCTTT
TRBV5-1	TRBJ1-3	TRBD1	NA	CASSLAGPDRGSGNTIYF	TGCGCCAGCAGCTTGGCGGGTCCGGACAGGGGCTCTGGAAACACCATATATTTT
TRBV9	TRBJ1-1	NA	NA	CASSVAGEDTEAFF	TGTGCCAGCAGCGTAGCAGGGGAAGACACTGAAGCTTTCTTT
TRBV30	TRBJ2-7	NA	NA	CARQGSREQYF	TGTGCCCGCCAGGGGTCAAGGGAGCAGTACTTC
TRBV18	TRBJ2-5	TRBD2	NA	CASSPTSGSETQYF	TGTGCCAGCTCACCAACTAGCGGGAGTGAGACCCAGTACTTC
TRBV21-1	TRBJ2-7	NA	NA	CASSNRETGKHEQYF	TGTGCCAGCAGCAATAGGGAAACAGGGAAGCACGAGCAGTACTTC
TRBV10-1	TRBJ2-5	NA	NA	CASSEIIGETQYF	TGCGCCAGCAGTGAGATAATTGGTGAGACCCAGTACTTC
TRBV11-3	TRBJ2-1	NA	NA	CASSPGDGLGEQFF	TGTGCCAGCAGCCCAGGGGACGGGCTCGGTGAGCAGTTCTTC
TRBV19	TRBJ1-1	NA	few	CASRTDGTRAEAFF	TGTGCCAGTAGGACAGACGGGACCCGGGCTGAAGCTTTCTTT
TRBV2	TRBJ1-4	TRBD1	NA	CASSRSGTGGEKLFF	TGTGCCAGCAGTCGATCCGGGACAGGGGGTGAAAAACTGTTTTTT
TRBV3-1/TRBV3-2	TRBJ1-2	NA	NA	CASSQDSGNYGYTF	TGTGCCAGCAGCCAAGACAGTGGGAACTATGGCTACACCTTC
TRBV18	TRBJ2-1	TRBD1	NA	CASSPGQGMYEQFF	TGTGCCAGCTCTCCCGGACAGGGGATGTATGAGCAGTTCTTC
TRBV29-1	TRBJ2-2	TRBD2	few	CSGAAGVETGELFF	TGCAGCGGGGCGGCGGGGGTTGAGACCGGGGAGCTGTTTTTT
TRBV24-1	TRBJ2-3	NA	NA	CATSDRPTDTQYF	TGTGCCACCAGTGATCGCCCCACAGATACGCAGTATTTT
TRBV5-4	TRBJ2-2	NA	NA	CASSLQPGVDTGELFF	TGTGCCAGCAGCTTACAGCCGGGAGTCGACACCGGGGAGCTGTTTTTT
TRBV6-2/TRBV6-3	TRBJ1-2	NA	NA	CASSARTANYGYTF	TGTGCCAGCAGTGCAAGGACGGCTAACTATGGCTACACCTTC
TRBV18	TRBJ1-2	NA	NA	CASSPTNTGSGYTF	TGTGCCAGCTCACCTACCAATACAGGGTCCGGCTACACCTTC
TRBV7-9	TRBJ1-2	NA	few	CASIGASNYGYTF	TGTGCCAGCATCGGGGCCTCCAACTATGGCTACACCTTC
TRBV27	TRBJ2-5	TRBD2	NA	CATGTSGSGAQYF	TGTGCCACCGGGACTAGCGGGAGTGGGGCCCAGTACTTC
TRBV4-1	TRBJ2-3	TRBD1	NA	CASSQDGGTGGATDTQYF	TGCGCCAGCAGCCAAGATGGCGGGACAGGGGGCGCGACAGATACGCAGTATTTT
TRBV20-1	TRBJ2-5	NA	NA	CSANERETQYF	TGCAGTGCTAATGAGCGGGAGACCCAGTACTTC
TRBV28	TRBJ2-7	NA	NA	CASSPGTRYYEQYF	TGTGCCAGCAGCCCCGGGACACGTTACTACGAGCAGTACTTC
TRBV3-1/TRBV3-2	TRBJ2-1	NA	NA	CASSQHAWVAEQFF	TGTGCCAGCAGCCAACATGCTTGGGTAGCTGAGCAGTTCTTC
TRBV24-1	TRBJ2-1	TRBD1	few	CATSDLLTGDDEQFF	TGTGCCACCAGTGATCTATTGACAGGGGACGATGAGCAGTTCTTC
TRBV27	TRBJ1-2	NA	NA	CASSQQGAHGYTF	TGTGCCAGCAGCCAACAAGGGGCCCATGGCTACACCTTC
TRBV28	TRBJ2-5	TRBD1	NA	CASNAPGQTQETQYF	TGTGCCAGCAATGCCCCGGGACAGACCCAAGAGACCCAGTACTTC
TRBV5-1	TRBJ1-2	TRBD1	NA	CASSLAGTAYGYTF	TGCGCCAGCAGCCTGGCGGGGACAGCCTATGGCTACACCTTC
TRBV5-5	TRBJ1-2	NA	few	CASSPDSNYGYTF	TGTGCCAGCAGCCCCGACAGTAACTATGGCTACACCTTC